The next 14 T cell receptor beta chains were all read from a single sample in a study of cytomegalovirus exposure and HLA in healthy donors. Vbeta (60) and Jbeta (13) primers were used in the PCR. TCRdb's table, derived via immunoSEQ multiplex PCR, lists solely in-frame clones and lacks some. The data contain 220,000 or so clones, around 75% of them singletons. Sequencing was carried out using PBMCs. The receptor source for this set is a woman younger than 45 in good health and CMV-seronegative.

The rearrangement uses TRBV2 and TRBJ2-7; D is possibly TRBD1 (5 bases). CDR1 and CDR2 (germline): SNHLY, FYNNEI. There are 11 residues in the CDR3. Trimming took off 6 bases at V and 6 bases at J, with 9 bases between the two ends. Here the CDR3 DNA reads TGTGCCAGCAGGGCAGGGTTCGAGCAGTACTTC. It translates to CASRAGFEQYF.

The V and J genes are TRBV27 and TRBJ2-7; 7 nucleotides match TRBD2. Germline V lookup: CDR1 MNHEY, CDR2 SMNVEV (reference sequence). The CDR3 covers 16 residues. The V gene end was trimmed by 8 bases and the J gene end by 5 bases; junction bases not matched to a gene: 18. In DNA form, the CDR3 reads TGTGCCAGCCGATTGGGAGGGGCTCGAGCTCGTAACGAGCAGTACTTC. It translates to CASRLGGARARNEQYF.

Worth noting for this clone: At one boundary the junction diverges from the germline segment, which might be a read error. The rearrangement joins TRBV4-2 to TRBJ2-5; no reliable D call. The CDR3 is 14 amino acids. Germline CDR1 LGHNA, CDR2 YNFKEQ. The CDR3: CAGSQIVTAETQYF. The CDR3 bases are TGTGCCGGCAGCCAGATCGTCACTGCCGAGACCCAGTACTTC.

This sequence joins TRBV2 and TRBJ1-1; D uncertain. The length of the CDR3 is 16 residues. The V gene lost 4 bases and the J gene lost 6 bases, with 21 bases spanning the gap. Per the germline V gene, CDR1 is SNHLY and CDR2 is FYNNEI. The chain's CDR3 is CASSGTERGPAPEAFF. The DNA for the CDR3 is TGTGCCAGCAGTGGTACTGAGCGGGGTCCGGCCCCTGAAGCTTTCTTT.

The genes are TRBV2 and TRBJ1-1; D may be TRBD1 (6 bases). V was pared by 4 bases and J by 1 base, with 7 bases between. CDR1 SNHLY and CDR2 FYNNEI come from the germline V gene. The CDR3 contains 13 residues. The CDR3 nucleotides read TGTGCCAGCAGTGGGACAGCGAACACTGAAGCTTTCTTT. Residues: CASSGTANTEAFF.

The chain links TRBV6-6 to TRBJ1-1; D might be TRBD1 (5 bases). This CDR3 is built from 13 residues. The germline gives CDR1 MNHNY, CDR2 SVGAGI (reference sequence). Trimming removed 10 bases at V and 1 base at J, with 13 bases between. This CDR3 is CANSSTGNTEAFF. Written as DNA, the CDR3 is TGTGCCAACAGCTCTACAGGGAACACTGAAGCTTTCTTT.

This chain joins TRBV19 and TRBJ1-6, with 7 bases aligning to TRBD1. V trimming: 1 base; J trimming: 7 bases; junction bases outside the gene matches: 4. Germline-derived CDR1 and CDR2 are LNHDA and SQIVND (reference sequence). The CDR3 runs 15 residues. The CDR3 loop is CASSIAGQPNSPLHF. As DNA, the CDR3 is TGTGCCAGTAGTATAGCGGGACAGCCCAATTCACCCCTCCACTTT.

This chain uses TRBV6-5 with TRBJ1-1, with D uncertain. CDR1 and CDR2 (germline): MNHEY, SVGAGI. Trimming removed 5 bases from V and 1 base from J, with 14 bases in between. The CDR3 spans 15 residues. The DNA for the CDR3 is TGTGCCAGCAGTGACTTGGTGGCATCGAACACTGAAGCTTTCTTT. Protein sequence: CASSDLVASNTEAFF.

The V and J genes are TRBV5-4 and TRBJ2-7; 10 bases are shared with TRBD2. Looked up from germline, CDR1 is SGHNT and CDR2 is YYREEE (reference sequence). V lost 2 bases, J lost 4 bases, and 3 bases stayed unmatched. CDR3 size: 14 residues. The CDR3: CASSLAGGGYEQYF. As DNA, the CDR3 is TGTGCCAGCAGCTTAGCGGGAGGGGGATACGAGCAGTACTTC.

The chain recombines TRBV12-1 with TRBJ2-3; the DNA was not compared with TRBD2, the D call given in the table. TRBV12-1 is marked as a pseudogene. This CDR3 region has 19 residues. The CDR3 reads CASSLPGLAGGPNVDTQYF. CDR3 nucleotides: TGTGCCAGCAGCTTACCGGGACTAGCGGGAGGGCCAAATGTAGATACGCAGTATTTT.

This clone was counted only a few times. The V call is TRBV11-3, the J call TRBJ1-1, with 9 bases that match TRBD1. The CDR3 loop spans 13 amino acids. The V and J ends lost 5 bases and 7 bases, in that order; junction bases with no gene match: 5. CDR1 and CDR2 (germline): SGHNT, YENEEA. CDR3 DNA: TGTGCCAGCAGCCGACAGGGGGTGAGTGAAGCTTTCTTT. Residues: CASSRQGVSEAFF. Drawing the rest from reference TRBV11-3 and TRBJ1-1, the complete variable domain is EAGVVQSPRYKIIEKKQPVAFWCNPISGHNTLYWYLQNLGQGPELLIRYENEEAVDDSQLPKDRFSAERLKGVDSTLKIQPAELGDSAVYLCASSRQGVSEAFFGQGTRLTVV.

The chain combines TRBV4-1 with TRBJ1-1, with D perhaps matching TRBD1 (6 bases). This CDR3 comprises 15 residues. The germline V and J ends were trimmed by 1 base and 9 bases, with 18 bases remaining between them. CDR1 and CDR2 from the germline V gene are MGHRA and YSYEKL. CDR3 amino acids: CASSQVPQGQIQAFF. CDR3 in DNA: TGCGCCAGCAGCCAAGTTCCCCAGGGGCAAATTCAAGCTTTCTTT.

This chain joins TRBV2 and TRBJ1-2, with a possible D match to TRBD1 (5 bases). This CDR3 has 13 residues. V dropped 4 bases and J dropped 0 bases, with 6 bases sitting between them. CDR1 and CDR2 from the germline V gene are SNHLY and FYNNEI. As DNA, the CDR3 is TGTGCCAGCAGTGGACAGCCTAACTATGGCTACACCTTC. It yields the protein CASSGQPNYGYTF.

A remark on this clone: This CDR3 is also generated by other DNA sequences in the sample. This chain connects TRBV19 to TRBJ2-1; D remains ambiguous. The V gene's germline CDR1 is LNHDA and CDR2 SQIVND (reference sequence). V gave up 3 bases and J gave up 4 bases, with 7 bases separating them. CDR3 length: 13 residues. For the CDR3, the DNA is TGTGCCAGTAGTATCTCCTTGTACAATGAGCAGTTCTTC. Translating gives CASSISLYNEQFF. The full variable domain, with the rest looked up from reference TRBV19 and TRBJ2-1, is DGGITQSPKYLFRKEGQNVTLSCEQNLNHDAMYWYRQDPGQGLRLIYYSQIVNDFQKGDIAEGYSVSREKKESFPLTVTSAQKNPTAFYLCASSISLYNEQFFGPGTRLTVL.